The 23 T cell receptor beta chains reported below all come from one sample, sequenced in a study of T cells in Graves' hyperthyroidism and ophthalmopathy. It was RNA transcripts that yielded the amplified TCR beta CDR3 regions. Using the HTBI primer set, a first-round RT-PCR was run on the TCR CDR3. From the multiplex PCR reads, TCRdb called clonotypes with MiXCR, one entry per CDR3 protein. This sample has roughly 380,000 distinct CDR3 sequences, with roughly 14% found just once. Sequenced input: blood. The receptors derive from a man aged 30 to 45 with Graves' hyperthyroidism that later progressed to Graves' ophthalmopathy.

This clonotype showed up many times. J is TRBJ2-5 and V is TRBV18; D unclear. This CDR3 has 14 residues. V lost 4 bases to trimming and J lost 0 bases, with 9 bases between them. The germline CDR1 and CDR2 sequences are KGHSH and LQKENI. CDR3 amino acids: CASSLRTDQETQYF. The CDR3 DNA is TGTGCCAGCTCACTACGGACGGACCAAGAGACCCAGTACTTC.

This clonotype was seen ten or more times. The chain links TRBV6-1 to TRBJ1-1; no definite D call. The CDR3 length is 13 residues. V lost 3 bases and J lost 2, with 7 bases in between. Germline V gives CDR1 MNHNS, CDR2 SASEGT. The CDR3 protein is CASSEYPNTEAFF. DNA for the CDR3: TGTGCCAGCAGTGAGTACCCTAACACTGAAGCTTTCTTT.

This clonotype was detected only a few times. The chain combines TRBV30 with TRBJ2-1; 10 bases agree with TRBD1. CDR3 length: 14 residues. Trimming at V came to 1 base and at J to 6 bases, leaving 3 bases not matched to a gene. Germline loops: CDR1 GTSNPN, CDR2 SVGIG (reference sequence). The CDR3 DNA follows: TGTGCCTGGAGTGAGGGACAGGGGATCAATGAGCAGTTCTTC. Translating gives CAWSEGQGINEQFF.

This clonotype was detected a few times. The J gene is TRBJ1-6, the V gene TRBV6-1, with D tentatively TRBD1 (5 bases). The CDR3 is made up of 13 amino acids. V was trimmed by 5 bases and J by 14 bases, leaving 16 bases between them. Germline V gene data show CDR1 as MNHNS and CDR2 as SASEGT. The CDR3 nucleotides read TGTGCCAGCAGTAACCCCGGACTAGGGGCCCTCCACTTT. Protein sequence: CASSNPGLGALHF.

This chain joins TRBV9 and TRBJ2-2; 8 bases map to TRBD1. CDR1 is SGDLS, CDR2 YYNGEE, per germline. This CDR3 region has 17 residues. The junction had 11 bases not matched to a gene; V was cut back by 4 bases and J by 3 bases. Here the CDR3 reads CASSSVRGRGDTGELFF. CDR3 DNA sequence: TGTGCCAGCAGCTCAGTCAGGGGGCGAGGGGACACCGGGGAGCTGTTTTTT.

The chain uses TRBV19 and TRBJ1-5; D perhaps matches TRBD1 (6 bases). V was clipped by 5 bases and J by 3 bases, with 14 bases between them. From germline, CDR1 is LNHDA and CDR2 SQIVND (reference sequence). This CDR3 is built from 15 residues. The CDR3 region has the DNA TGTGCCAGTAGTGTCCAGGGGTTGGCCAATCAGCCCCAGCATTTT. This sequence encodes CASSVQGLANQPQHF. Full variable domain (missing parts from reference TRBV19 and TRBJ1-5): DGGITQSPKYLFRKEGQNVTLSCEQNLNHDAMYWYRQDPGQGLRLIYYSQIVNDFQKGDIAEGYSVSREKKESFPLTVTSAQKNPTAFYLCASSVQGLANQPQHFGDGTRLSIL.

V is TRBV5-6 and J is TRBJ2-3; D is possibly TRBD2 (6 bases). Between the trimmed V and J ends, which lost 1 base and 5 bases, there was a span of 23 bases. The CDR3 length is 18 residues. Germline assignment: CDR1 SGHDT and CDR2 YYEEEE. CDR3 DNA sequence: TGTGCCAGCAGCTTGCTTGAGTTTTCGGGGGAATTATTAGATACGCAGTATTTT. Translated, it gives CASSLLEFSGELLDTQYF.

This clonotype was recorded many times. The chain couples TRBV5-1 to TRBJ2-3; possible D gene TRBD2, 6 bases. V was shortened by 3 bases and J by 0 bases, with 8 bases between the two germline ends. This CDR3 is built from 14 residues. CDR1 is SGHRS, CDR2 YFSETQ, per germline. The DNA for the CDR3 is TGCGCCAGCAGCTCGGGACTGAGCACAGATACGCAGTATTTT. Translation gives CASSSGLSTDTQYF.

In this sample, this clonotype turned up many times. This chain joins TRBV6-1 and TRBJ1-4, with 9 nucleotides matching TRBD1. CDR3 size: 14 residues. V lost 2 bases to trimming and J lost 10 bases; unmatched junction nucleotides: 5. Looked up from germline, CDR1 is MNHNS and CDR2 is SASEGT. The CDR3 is CASSERQGGGKLFF. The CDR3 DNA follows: TGTGCCAGCAGTGAAAGACAGGGGGGCGGAAAACTGTTTTTT.

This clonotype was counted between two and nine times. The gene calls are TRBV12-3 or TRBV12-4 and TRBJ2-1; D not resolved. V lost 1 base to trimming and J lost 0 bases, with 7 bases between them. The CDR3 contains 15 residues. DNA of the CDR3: TGTGCCAGCAGTTTAGAATCTGTCTCCTACAATGAGCAGTTCTTC. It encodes CASSLESVSYNEQFF.

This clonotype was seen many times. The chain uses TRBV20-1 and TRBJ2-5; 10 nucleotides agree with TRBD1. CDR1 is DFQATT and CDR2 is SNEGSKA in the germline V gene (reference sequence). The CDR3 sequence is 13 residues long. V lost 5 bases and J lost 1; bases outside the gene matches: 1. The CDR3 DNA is TGCAGTGCTCGGACAGGGGGCCAAGAGACCCAGTACTTC. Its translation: CSARTGGQETQYF.

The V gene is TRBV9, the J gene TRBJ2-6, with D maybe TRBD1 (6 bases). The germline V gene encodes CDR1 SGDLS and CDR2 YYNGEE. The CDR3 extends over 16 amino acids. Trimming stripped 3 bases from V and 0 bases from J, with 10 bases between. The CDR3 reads CASSGTAFSGANVLTF. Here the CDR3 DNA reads TGTGCCAGCAGCGGGACAGCTTTCTCTGGGGCCAACGTCCTGACTTTC.

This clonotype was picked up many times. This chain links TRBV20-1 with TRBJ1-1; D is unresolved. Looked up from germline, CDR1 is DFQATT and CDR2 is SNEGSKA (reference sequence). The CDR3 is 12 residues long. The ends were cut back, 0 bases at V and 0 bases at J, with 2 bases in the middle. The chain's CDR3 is CSARDLNTEAFF. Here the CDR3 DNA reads TGCAGTGCTAGAGACTTGAACACTGAAGCTTTCTTT.

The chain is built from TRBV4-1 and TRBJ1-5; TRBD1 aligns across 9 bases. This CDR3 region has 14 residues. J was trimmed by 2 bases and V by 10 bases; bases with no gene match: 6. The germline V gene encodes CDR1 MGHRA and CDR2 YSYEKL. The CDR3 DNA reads TGCGCCAATGTGAGGACAGGGGGCAATCAGCCCCAGCATTTT. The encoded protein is CANVRTGGNQPQHF.

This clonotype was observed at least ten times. CDR3 residues: CASSGTGTDNYGYTF. The CDR3 DNA sequence: TGTGCCAGCAGCGGAACCGGGACAGATAACTATGGCTACACCTTC. V is TRBV5-5 and J is TRBJ1-2; the match to TRBD1 covers 7 bases. After removal of 4 bases from V and 1 base from J, the junction contained 7 bases not matched to a gene. This CDR3 is built from 15 residues. CDR1 is SGHKS, CDR2 YYEKEE, per germline (reference sequence).

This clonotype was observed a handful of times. The CDR3 DNA sequence: TGTGCCAGCAGCTCGAACAGGGGAGTGGGCTATGGCTACACCTTC. This translates into CASSSNRGVGYGYTF. The gene calls are TRBV7-9 and TRBJ1-2, with 7 bases fitting TRBD1. V lost 4 bases and J lost 4; bases outside the gene matches: 9. Germline assignment: CDR1 SEHNR and CDR2 FQNEAQ (reference sequence). This CDR3 region has 15 residues.

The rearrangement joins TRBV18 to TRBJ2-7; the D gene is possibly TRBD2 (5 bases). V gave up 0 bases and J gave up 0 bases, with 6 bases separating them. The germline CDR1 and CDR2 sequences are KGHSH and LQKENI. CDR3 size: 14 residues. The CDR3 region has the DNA TGTGCCAGCTCACCACCAGGACTCTCCTACGAGCAGTACTTC. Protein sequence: CASSPPGLSYEQYF. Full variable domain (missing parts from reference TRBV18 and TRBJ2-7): NAGVMQNPRHLVRRRGQEARLRCSPMKGHSHVYWYRQLPEEGLKFMVYLQKENIIDESGMPKERFSAEFPKEGPSILRIQQVVRGDSAAYFCASSPPGLSYEQYFGPGTRLTVT.

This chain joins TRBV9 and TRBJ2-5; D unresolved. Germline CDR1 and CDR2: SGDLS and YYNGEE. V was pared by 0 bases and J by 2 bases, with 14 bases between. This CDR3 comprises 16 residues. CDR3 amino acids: CASSVGRLWAQETQYF. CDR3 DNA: TGTGCCAGCAGCGTAGGACGGTTATGGGCTCAAGAGACCCAGTACTTC.

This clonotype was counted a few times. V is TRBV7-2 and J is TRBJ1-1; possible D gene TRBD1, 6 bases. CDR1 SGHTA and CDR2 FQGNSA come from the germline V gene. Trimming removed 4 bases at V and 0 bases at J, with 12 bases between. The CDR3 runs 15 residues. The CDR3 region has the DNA TGTGCCAGCAGCTACAGGGCTACAATGAACACTGAAGCTTTCTTT. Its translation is CASSYRATMNTEAFF.

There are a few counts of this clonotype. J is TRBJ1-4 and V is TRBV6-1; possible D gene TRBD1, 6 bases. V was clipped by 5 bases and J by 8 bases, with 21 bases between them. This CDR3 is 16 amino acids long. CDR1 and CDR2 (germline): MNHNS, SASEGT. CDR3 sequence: CASSLGTWRNIEKLFF. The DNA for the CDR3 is TGTGCCAGCAGTTTGGGGACATGGCGAAATATAGAAAAACTGTTTTTT.

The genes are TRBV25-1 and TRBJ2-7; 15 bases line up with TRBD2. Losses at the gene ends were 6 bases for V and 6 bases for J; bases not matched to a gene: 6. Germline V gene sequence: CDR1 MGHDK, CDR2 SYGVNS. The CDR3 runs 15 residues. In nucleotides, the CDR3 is TGTGCCAGCAGCCAAGGACTAGCGGGGGGGCCCGAGCAGTACTTC. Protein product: CASSQGLAGGPEQYF.

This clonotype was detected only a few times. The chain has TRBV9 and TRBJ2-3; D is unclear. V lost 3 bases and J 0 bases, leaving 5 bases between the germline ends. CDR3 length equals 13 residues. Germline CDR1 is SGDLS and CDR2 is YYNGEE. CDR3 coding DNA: TGTGCCAGCAGCGCCTACAGCACAGATACGCAGTATTTT. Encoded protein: CASSAYSTDTQYF.

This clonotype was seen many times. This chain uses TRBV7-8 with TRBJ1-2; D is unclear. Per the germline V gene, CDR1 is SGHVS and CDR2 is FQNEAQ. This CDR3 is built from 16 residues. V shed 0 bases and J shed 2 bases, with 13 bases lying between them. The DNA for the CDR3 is TGTGCCAGCAGCTTAGCGCCTTTAGGGCAGAACTATGGCTACACCTTC. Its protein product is CASSLAPLGQNYGYTF.